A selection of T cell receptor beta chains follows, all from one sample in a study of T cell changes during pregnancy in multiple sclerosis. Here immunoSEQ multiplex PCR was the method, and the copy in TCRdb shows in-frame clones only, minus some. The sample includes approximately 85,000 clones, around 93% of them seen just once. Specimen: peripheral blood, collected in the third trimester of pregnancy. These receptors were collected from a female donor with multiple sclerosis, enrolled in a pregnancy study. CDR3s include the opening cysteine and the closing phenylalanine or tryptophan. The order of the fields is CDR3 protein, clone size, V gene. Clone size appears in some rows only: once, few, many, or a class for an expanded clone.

CASRDPGQGAWGYGYTF,NA,TRBV11-2
CASSEAAGDEQYF,once,TRBV6-1
CASSTGQGEKLFF,NA,TRBV6-5
CASSKILRTSGGRGERETQYF,NA,TRBV21-1
CASSRGLAGNEQFF,NA,TRBV7-2
CAWKPDISNSPLHF,NA,TRBV30
CASSPGREGNYEQYF,once,TRBV11-3
CASSLNNAEAYEQYF,once,TRBV11-2
CASSPETGYGYTF,NA,TRBV18
CASSQDRWGQPQHF,NA,TRBV6-5